The 29 T cell receptor beta chains below were found in one sample sequenced in a study of T-cell reconstitution after alpha-beta-depleted transplantation in children. Unique molecular identifiers featured in how the TCRbeta library was prepared. TCRdb called the PCR reads again in MiXCR, with one record for every CDR3 protein. The table includes approximately 7,000 distinct CDR3 sequences, approximately 16% detected once. The sequences come from PBMCs, collected before TCRalphabeta/CD19-depleted stem cell transplant. Receptors were obtained from a boy aged 2 to 10 with acute lymphoblastic leukemia, due to receive a stem cell transplant.

This clonotype is termed medium-sized. The V gene is TRBV13, the J gene TRBJ1-6; D gene uncertain. This CDR3 region has 14 residues. V was trimmed by 5 bases and J by 9 bases, leaving 14 bases between them. Germline V lookup: CDR1 PRHDT, CDR2 FYEKMQ (reference sequence). CDR3: CASSRTGVGSPLHF. In DNA form, the CDR3 reads TGTGCCAGCAGCCGGACGGGCGTGGGTTCACCCCTCCACTTT.

By share, this clonotype counts as medium-sized. V gene TRBV10-3 combines with J gene TRBJ2-3, with 9 bases identical to TRBD1. CDR3 size: 15 residues. V lost 6 bases and J lost 4; bases outside the gene matches: 8. Looked up from germline, CDR1 is ENHRY and CDR2 is SYGVKD. The CDR3 coding sequence is TGTGCCATCAGAACAGGGGGCGCGAGGGCAGATACGCAGTATTTT. Translated, it gives CAIRTGGARADTQYF.

Turning to this clonotype: A much larger clone sits a single nucleotide away, making a read error possible. The CDR3 carries no conserved terminal phenylalanine or tryptophan, so it likely arises from a read error. Because the CDR3's place on the DNA is in doubt, the DNA is left out and the CDR3 is given as listed by TCRdb. The CDR3: CSSGEGGDLK. J is TRBJ2-7 and V is TRBV11-2; the table names TRBD1, a call not compared with the DNA. CDR1 and CDR2 from the germline V gene are SGHAT and FQNNGV. The CDR3 length is 10 residues, termini included.

This clonotype is classed as medium-sized. The rearrangement uses TRBV20-1 and TRBJ2-5; D unclear. Trimming cost V 5 bases and J 0 bases, with 10 bases left between them. Germline values: CDR1 DFQATT, CDR2 SNEGSKA (reference sequence). CDR3 size: 13 residues. CDR3 protein: CSAHPDNQETQYF. CDR3 nucleotide sequence: TGCAGTGCTCATCCAGACAACCAAGAGACCCAGTACTTC.

The rearrangement uses TRBV27 and TRBJ2-3, with 7 nucleotides matching TRBD2. J was trimmed by 2 bases and V by 10 bases; bases with no gene match: 15. The CDR3 consists of 16 residues. CDR1 and CDR2 from the germline V gene are MNHEY and SMNVEV (reference sequence). The chain's CDR3 is CATIGRASGNTDTQYF. CDR3 coding DNA: TGTGCCACCATAGGCCGGGCTAGCGGAAACACAGATACGCAGTATTTT.

This clonotype has ten or more counts. CDR3 coding DNA: TGTGCCAGCAGTGACACGGACAGGGGGGAAGCTTTCTTT. Its translation: CASSDTDRGEAFF. V is TRBV6-4 and J is TRBJ1-1, with 10 bases matching TRBD1. The CDR3 runs to 13 residues. Germline CDR1 MRHNA, CDR2 SNTAGT. V shed 2 bases and J 8 bases; nucleotides not matched to a gene: 2.

This clonotype was seen ten or more times. This chain uses TRBV4-3 with TRBJ2-1; maybe TRBD1 (5 bases). The CDR3 length is 17 residues. Germline-derived CDR1 and CDR2 are LGHNA and YSLEER. Trimming took 3 bases from V and 0 from J, leaving 15 bases between them. CDR3 sequence: CASSQDMYQRSYNEQFF. The CDR3 DNA reads TGCGCCAGCAGCCAGGACATGTATCAACGCTCCTACAATGAGCAGTTCTTC.

This clonotype was detected many times. The chain employs TRBV27 and TRBJ1-5; D is ambiguous. Trimming removed 0 bases from V and 2 bases from J, with 5 bases in between. Germline assignment: CDR1 MNHEY and CDR2 SMNVEV (reference sequence). The CDR3 covers 14 residues. CDR3 bases: TGTGCCAGCAGTTTATCCCGGGGCAATCAGCCCCAGCATTTT. It specifies CASSLSRGNQPQHF.

By share, this clonotype counts as medium-sized. The J gene is TRBJ2-1, the V gene TRBV7-9; D is unresolved. CDR3 size: 17 residues. V was shortened by 4 bases and J by 4 bases, with 20 bases between the two germline ends. From germline, CDR1 is SEHNR and CDR2 FQNEAQ (reference sequence). The CDR3 DNA reads TGTGCCAGCAGCTCCGACCCCCGATTGGACGGGTACAATGAGCAGTTCTTC. It is translated as CASSSDPRLDGYNEQFF.

Within the sample, this clonotype is medium-sized. CDR3 region: CASSLTGTNTGELFF. CDR3 nucleotide sequence: TGTGCCAGCAGCTTAACGGGAACGAACACCGGGGAGCTGTTTTTT. The rearrangement joins TRBV7-7 to TRBJ2-2; D perhaps matches TRBD2 (5 bases). Germline V gene sequence: CDR1 SSHAT, CDR2 FNYEAQ (reference sequence). The V end was cut by 2 bases, the J end by 0 bases, with 7 bases between. The CDR3 loop spans 15 amino acids.

By proportion, this clonotype is medium-sized (0.01 to 0.1%). J is TRBJ1-2 and V is TRBV3-1; TRBD1 is a possible D gene (6 bases). The V end lost 0 bases, the J end lost 2 bases, and 10 bases lay between the germline ends. The CDR3 runs to 15 residues. From germline, CDR1 is LGHDT and CDR2 YNNKEL (reference sequence). The DNA for the CDR3 is TGTGCCAGCAGCCAAGATTCCGGACAGAACTATGGCTACACCTTC. It codes for CASSQDSGQNYGYTF.

By proportion, this clonotype is medium-sized (0.01 to 0.1%). The V call is TRBV24-1, the J call TRBJ2-1; D remains unclear. Germline loops: CDR1 KGHDR, CDR2 SFDVKD. This CDR3 comprises 11 residues. V shed 1 base and J shed 10 bases, with 4 bases lying between them. CDR3 loop: CATSDFEEQFF. In DNA, the CDR3 is TGTGCCACCAGTGATTTTGAGGAGCAGTTCTTC.

The chain recombines TRBV5-5 with TRBJ1-5; tentative D call: TRBD1 (6 bases). This CDR3 region has 14 residues. Per germline, CDR1 SGHKS and CDR2 YYEKEE (reference sequence). V dropped 2 bases and J dropped 7 bases, with 13 bases sitting between them. CDR3: CASSLYRAVQPQHF. Here the CDR3 DNA reads TGTGCCAGCAGCTTATACAGGGCAGTGCAGCCCCAGCATTTT. Full variable domain (missing parts from reference TRBV5-5 and TRBJ1-5): DAGVTQSPTHLIKTRGQQVTLRCSPISGHKSVSWYQQVLGQGPQFIFQYYEKEERGRGNFPDRFSARQFPNYSSELNVNALLLGDSALYLCASSLYRAVQPQHFGDGTRLSIL.

The chain uses TRBV6-1 and TRBJ2-3; 8 bases agree with TRBD1. CDR3 length equals 18 residues. Germline V gene sequence: CDR1 MNHNS, CDR2 SASEGT. Trimming took 4 bases from V and 4 from J; bases not matched to a gene: 16. DNA for the CDR3: TGTGCCAGCAGTGTAACCGGGACAGGAGGACCAAGGGCAGATACGCAGTATTTT. Translated: CASSVTGTGGPRADTQYF.

By sample share, this clonotype is medium-sized. The chain combines TRBV11-2 with TRBJ2-1; 12 bases map to TRBD2. CDR1 is SGHAT and CDR2 is FQNNGV in the germline V gene. V shed 6 bases, J shed 0 bases, and the junction held 9 bases outside the gene matches. This CDR3 is built from 18 residues. The CDR3 coding sequence is TGTGCCAGCAGTCCGGGGACTAGCGGGTTACGCTCCTACAATGAGCAGTTCTTC. It specifies CASSPGTSGLRSYNEQFF.

Relative to its sample, this clonotype is medium-sized. CDR3 region: CASSLNSGGGNEQFF. CDR3 nucleotide sequence: TGCGCCAGCAGCCTCAATAGCGGGGGGGGTAATGAGCAGTTCTTC. This chain links TRBV4-3 with TRBJ2-1, with TRBD2 identical over 11 bases. Germline assignment: CDR1 LGHNA and CDR2 YSLEER. The CDR3 loop spans 15 amino acids. V lost 4 bases to trimming and J lost 7 bases; unmatched junction nucleotides: 6.

In its sample, this clonotype is medium-sized (0.01 to 0.1%). The chain is built from TRBV27 and TRBJ2-7, with D perhaps TRBD2 (6 bases). Germline CDR1 is MNHEY and CDR2 is SMNVEV (reference sequence). The CDR3 contains 14 residues. V was cut by 5 bases and J by 4 bases, with 15 bases left in between. The CDR3 DNA follows: TGTGCCAGCAGTCCCGGGGGATACCTATACGAGCAGTACTTC. Translated: CASSPGGYLYEQYF.

This clonotype counts as medium-sized. This chain joins TRBV27 and TRBJ2-2; D may be TRBD1 (6 bases). Germline CDR1 is MNHEY and CDR2 is SMNVEV (reference sequence). This CDR3 region has 15 residues. V lost 2 bases and J 2 bases, leaving 9 bases between the germline ends. CDR3 sequence: CASSLLQGNTGELFF. CDR3 coding DNA: TGTGCCAGCAGTTTACTACAGGGTAACACCGGGGAGCTGTTTTTT.

This clonotype ranks as medium-sized. The rearrangement uses TRBV15 and TRBJ2-7; no definite D call. The CDR3 has 14 residues. The germline V gene has CDR1 LNHNV and CDR2 YYDKDF (reference sequence). The germline V and J ends were trimmed by 0 bases and 1 base, with 7 bases remaining between them. For the CDR3, the DNA is TGTGCCACCAGCAGAGAAGACAATTCCTACGAGCAGTACTTC. This translates into CATSREDNSYEQYF.

In its sample, this clonotype was seen many times. The chain combines TRBV20-1 with TRBJ2-7; perhaps D is TRBD1 or TRBD2 (5 bases each). The ends were cut back, 0 bases at V and 2 bases at J, with 14 bases in the middle. The length of the CDR3 is 15 residues. Germline V gives CDR1 DFQATT, CDR2 SNEGSKA (reference sequence). The CDR3 nucleotides are TGCAGTGCTAGAGATGGGGGTTCAGGTGCCTACGAGCAGTACTTC. This translates into CSARDGGSGAYEQYF.

The rearrangement joins TRBV18 to TRBJ1-4; D is undetermined. V was shortened by 2 bases and J by 8 bases, with 12 bases between the two germline ends. The CDR3 has 14 residues. The germline V gene has CDR1 KGHSH and CDR2 LQKENI. DNA for the CDR3: TGTGCCAGCTCACCAAGAGGCCTTGGGGAAAAACTGTTTTTT. It is translated as CASSPRGLGEKLFF.

This clonotype was observed at least ten times. This chain links TRBV6-5 with TRBJ2-1; D is undetermined. Looked up from germline, CDR1 is MNHEY and CDR2 is SVGAGI. The CDR3 covers 13 residues. Trimming took 5 bases from V and 15 from J, leaving 20 bases between them. CDR3 in amino acids: CASSQPPLEFRFF. In DNA form, the CDR3 reads TGTGCCAGCAGTCAGCCCCCACTGGAGTTTAGGTTCTTC.

By sample share, this clonotype is medium-sized. The chain combines TRBV6-5 with TRBJ1-5; D may be TRBD1 (6 bases). This CDR3 spans 15 amino acids. V was pared by 0 bases and J by 9 bases, with 15 bases between. Germline CDR1 MNHEY, CDR2 SVGAGI. The CDR3 DNA is TGTGCCAGCAGTTACTCGGACAGCGGGAGTTGGCCCCAGCATTTT. It codes for CASSYSDSGSWPQHF.

This clonotype is medium-sized. The rearrangement uses TRBV5-1 and TRBJ2-7, with TRBD1 as a possible D gene (6 bases). Germline CDR1 is SGHRS and CDR2 is YFSETQ. The ends were cut back, 4 bases at V and 3 bases at J, with 11 bases in the middle. This CDR3 is 13 amino acids long. The CDR3 here is CASSLRDIYEQYF. The DNA for the CDR3 is TGCGCCAGCAGCCTCCGGGACATCTACGAGCAGTACTTC.

Ten or more counts support this clonotype. The chain couples TRBV6-1 to TRBJ2-4; D gene ambiguous. Germline V lookup: CDR1 MNHNS, CDR2 SASEGT. V gave up 11 bases and J gave up 11 bases, with 13 bases separating them. The CDR3 sequence is 10 residues long. In nucleotides, the CDR3 is TGTGCCCCGAAGTCCGGGCTTCAGTACTTC. Translating gives CAPKSGLQYF.

V gene TRBV7-9 combines with J gene TRBJ2-2; D is uncertain. The germline V gene encodes CDR1 SEHNR and CDR2 FQNEAQ (reference sequence). The ends were cut back, 3 bases at V and 1 base at J, with 3 bases in the middle. The length of the CDR3 is 13 residues. In DNA, the CDR3 is TGTGCCAGCAGCTTCAGGAACACCGGGGAGCTGTTTTTT. It specifies CASSFRNTGELFF.

This clonotype is termed medium-sized. The V gene is TRBV6-2 or TRBV6-3, the J gene TRBJ2-1; D is ambiguous. V shed 2 bases and J shed 12 bases, with 8 bases lying between them. The CDR3 extends over 11 amino acids. In germline, CDR1 is MNHEY, CDR2 SVGEGT. The CDR3 nucleotides are TGTGCCAGCAGTTACAAGTCAGTGCAGTTCTTC. It yields the protein CASSYKSVQFF.

This clonotype is deemed medium-sized (0.01 to 0.1%). The genes are TRBV19 and TRBJ2-7; D might be TRBD1 (5 bases). The V end lost 7 bases, the J end lost 6 bases, and 10 bases lay between the germline ends. The CDR3 runs to 11 residues. Germline CDR1 LNHDA, CDR2 SQIVND (reference sequence). CDR3 nucleotide sequence: TGTGCCAGTATGCAGGGCGGCGAGCAGTACTTC. As protein: CASMQGGEQYF.

This clonotype is labeled medium-sized (0.01 to 0.1%). The chain carries TRBV20-1 and TRBJ2-7; 12 bases match TRBD2. The germline V gene has CDR1 DFQATT and CDR2 SNEGSKA (reference sequence). The V segment lost 1 base and the J segment 6 bases; nucleotides outside the gene matches: 1. This CDR3 has 13 residues. The CDR3 loop is CSARGLAGVEQYF. CDR3 nucleotide sequence: TGCAGTGCTAGAGGACTAGCGGGGGTCGAGCAGTACTTC.